The subject of this entry is one T cell receptor (beta chain). The V end lost 5 bases, the J end lost 4 bases, and 5 bases lay between the germline ends. Germline CDR1 and CDR2: SGHNT and YENEEA. CDR3 length equals 12 residues. This entry comes from a study of blood T cell repertoires in COVID-19. Study details: Sample material is recorded as cDNA or gDNA derived from T cells, B-cell-depleted T cells, or PBMCs.

Original processing methods: Nucleated cell number was recorded as an estimate derived from reference gene primer amplification. Some clones are missing from TCRdb's copy, which holds only in-frame ones; the method was immunoSEQ multiplex PCR. That table furnishes V, J and clone size, whereas the DNA furnished D and trimming. Among roughly 250,000 clones listed, about 82% were seen once. The specimen sequenced was peripheral blood. The genes are TRBV11-3 and TRBJ1-4; D call uncertain. The TCR originated in a woman in her fifties or sixties with active or convalescent COVID-19. CDR3 DNA: TGTGCCAGCAGCGCGCATAATGAAAAACTGTTTTTT. It translates to CASSAHNEKLFF.